What follows is one TCR beta chain and its context. One junction end does not reproduce the germline sequence, and a read error may be involved. The repertoire was sequenced with immunoSEQ multiplex PCR; TCRdb's copy has only in-frame clones and lacks some. This sample yields a few hundred thousand clones, of which about 86% are seen a single time; 3.5% to 4% belongs to the top ten. This record belongs to a study of blood T cell repertoires in COVID-19. The TCR comes from a woman in her thirties or forties with acute COVID-19. Input material: PBMCs or T cells enriched from blood (not recorded which).

As DNA, the CDR3 is TGTGCCAGCAGTTTGGACTGGACAGATACGCAGTATTTT. Protein: CASSLDWTDTQYF. The rearrangement links TRBV5-4 to TRBJ2-3; D is possibly TRBD2 (5 bases). This CDR3 has 13 residues. Germline V lookup: CDR1 SGHNT, CDR2 YYREEE (reference sequence). Full variable domain (rest looked up from reference TRBV5-4 and TRBJ2-3): ETGVTQSPTHLIKTRGQQVTLRCSSQSGHNTVSWYQQALGQGPQFIFQYYREEENGRGNFPPRFSGLQFPNYSSELNVNALELDDSALYLCASSLDWTDTQYFGPGTRLTVL.